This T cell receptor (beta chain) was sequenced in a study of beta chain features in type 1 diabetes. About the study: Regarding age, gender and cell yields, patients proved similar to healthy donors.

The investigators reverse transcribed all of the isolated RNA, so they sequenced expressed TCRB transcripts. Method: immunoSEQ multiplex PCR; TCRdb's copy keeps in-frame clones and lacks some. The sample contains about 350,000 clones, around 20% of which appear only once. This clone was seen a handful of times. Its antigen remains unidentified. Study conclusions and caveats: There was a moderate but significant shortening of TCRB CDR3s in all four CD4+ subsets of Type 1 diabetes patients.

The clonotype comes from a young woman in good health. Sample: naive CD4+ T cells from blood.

Here the CDR3 reads CATSRDPAGVSTDTQYF. CDR3 DNA: TGTGCCACCAGCAGAGATCCAGCGGGAGTGTCCACAGATACGCAGTATTTT. The genes are TRBV15 and TRBJ2-3; 8 bases match TRBD2. Germline-derived CDR1 and CDR2 are LNHNV and YYDKDF (reference sequence). This CDR3 contains 17 residues. V shed 0 bases, J shed 2 bases, and the junction held 7 bases outside the gene matches.